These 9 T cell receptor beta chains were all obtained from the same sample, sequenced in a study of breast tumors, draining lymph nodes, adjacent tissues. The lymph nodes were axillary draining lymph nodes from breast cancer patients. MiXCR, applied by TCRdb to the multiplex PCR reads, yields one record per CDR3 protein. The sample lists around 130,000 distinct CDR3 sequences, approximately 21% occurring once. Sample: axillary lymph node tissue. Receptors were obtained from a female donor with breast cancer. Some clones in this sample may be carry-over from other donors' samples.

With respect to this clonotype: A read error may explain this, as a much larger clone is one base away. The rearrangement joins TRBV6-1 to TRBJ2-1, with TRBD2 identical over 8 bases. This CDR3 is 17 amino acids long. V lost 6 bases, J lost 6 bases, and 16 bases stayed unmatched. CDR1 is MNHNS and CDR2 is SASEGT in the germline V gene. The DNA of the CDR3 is TGTGCCAGCAGGTCCTACCTAGGAACGGGAGGGCGCAATGAGCAGTTCTTC. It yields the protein CASRSYLGTGGRNEQFF.

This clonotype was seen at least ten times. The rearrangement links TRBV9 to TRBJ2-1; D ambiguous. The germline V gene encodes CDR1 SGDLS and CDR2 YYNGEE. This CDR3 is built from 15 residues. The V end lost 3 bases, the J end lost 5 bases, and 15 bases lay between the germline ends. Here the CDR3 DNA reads TGTGCCAGCAGCGACTCCCGGCGTAACGACAATGAGCAGTTCTTC. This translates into CASSDSRRNDNEQFF.

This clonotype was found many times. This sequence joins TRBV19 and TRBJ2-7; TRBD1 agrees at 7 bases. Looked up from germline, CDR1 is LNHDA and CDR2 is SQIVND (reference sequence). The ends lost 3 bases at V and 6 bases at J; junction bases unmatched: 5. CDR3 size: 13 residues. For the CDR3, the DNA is TGTGCCAGTAGTATGGTCGAGGGGGCCGAGCAGTACTTC. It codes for CASSMVEGAEQYF.

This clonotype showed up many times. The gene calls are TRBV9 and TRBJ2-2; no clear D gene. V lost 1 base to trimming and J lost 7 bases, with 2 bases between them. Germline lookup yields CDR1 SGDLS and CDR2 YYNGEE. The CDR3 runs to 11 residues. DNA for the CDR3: TGTGCCAGCAGCGTAAGCGGGGAGCTGTTTTTT. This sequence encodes CASSVSGELFF.

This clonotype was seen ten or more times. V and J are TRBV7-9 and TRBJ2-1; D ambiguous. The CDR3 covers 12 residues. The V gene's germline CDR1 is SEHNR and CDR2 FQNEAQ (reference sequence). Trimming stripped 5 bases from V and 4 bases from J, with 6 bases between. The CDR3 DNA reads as TGTGCCAGCAGCCCACTTTACAATGAGCAGTTCTTC. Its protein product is CASSPLYNEQFF.

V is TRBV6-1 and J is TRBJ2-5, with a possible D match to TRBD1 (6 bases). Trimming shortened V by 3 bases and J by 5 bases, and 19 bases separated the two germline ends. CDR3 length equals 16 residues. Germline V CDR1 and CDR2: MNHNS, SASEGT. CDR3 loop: CASSDPTQTGLETQYF. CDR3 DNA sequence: TGTGCCAGCAGTGACCCAACCCAGACAGGATTGGAGACCCAGTACTTC.

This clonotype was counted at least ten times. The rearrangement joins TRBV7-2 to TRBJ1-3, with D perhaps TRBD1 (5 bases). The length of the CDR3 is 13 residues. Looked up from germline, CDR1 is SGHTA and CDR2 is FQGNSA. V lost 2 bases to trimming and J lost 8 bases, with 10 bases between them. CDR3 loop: CASSLQGGDTIYF. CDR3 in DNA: TGTGCCAGCAGCTTACAGGGTGGTGACACCATATATTTT.

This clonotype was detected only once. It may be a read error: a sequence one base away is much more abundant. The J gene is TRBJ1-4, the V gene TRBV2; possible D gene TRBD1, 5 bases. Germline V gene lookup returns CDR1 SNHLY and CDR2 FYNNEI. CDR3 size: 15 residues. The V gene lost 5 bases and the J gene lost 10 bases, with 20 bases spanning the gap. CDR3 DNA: TGTGCCAGCAGTCCCCAGACAGACTTCGGAGGAAAACTGTTTTTT. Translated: CASSPQTDFGGKLFF.

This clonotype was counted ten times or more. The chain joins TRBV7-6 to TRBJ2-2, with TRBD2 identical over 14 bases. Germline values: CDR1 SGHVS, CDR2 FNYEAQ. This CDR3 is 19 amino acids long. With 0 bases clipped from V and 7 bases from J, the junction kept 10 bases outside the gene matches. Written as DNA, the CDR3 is TGTGCCAGCAGCTTAGCGCAGTTGGGACTAGCGGGAGATAACGGGGAGCTGTTTTTT. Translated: CASSLAQLGLAGDNGELFF. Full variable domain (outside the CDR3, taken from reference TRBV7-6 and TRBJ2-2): GAGVSQSPRYKVTKRGQDVALRCDPISGHVSLYWYRQALGQGPEFLTYFNYEAQQDKSGLPNDRFSAERPEGSISTLTIQRTEQRDSAMYRCASSLAQLGLAGDNGELFFGEGSRLTVL.